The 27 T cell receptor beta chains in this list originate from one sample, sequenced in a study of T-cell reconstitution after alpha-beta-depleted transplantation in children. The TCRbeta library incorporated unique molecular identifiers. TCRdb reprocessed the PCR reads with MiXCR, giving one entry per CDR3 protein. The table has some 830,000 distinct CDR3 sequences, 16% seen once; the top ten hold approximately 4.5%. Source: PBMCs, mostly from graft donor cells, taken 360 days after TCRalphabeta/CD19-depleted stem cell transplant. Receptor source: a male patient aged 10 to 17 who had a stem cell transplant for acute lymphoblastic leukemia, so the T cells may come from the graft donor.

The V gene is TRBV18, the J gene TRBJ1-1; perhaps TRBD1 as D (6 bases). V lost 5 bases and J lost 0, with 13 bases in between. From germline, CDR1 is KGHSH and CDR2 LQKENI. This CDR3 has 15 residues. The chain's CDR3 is CASSSRRGVNTEAFF. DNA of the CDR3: TGTGCCAGCTCATCCCGCAGGGGTGTGAACACTGAAGCTTTCTTT.

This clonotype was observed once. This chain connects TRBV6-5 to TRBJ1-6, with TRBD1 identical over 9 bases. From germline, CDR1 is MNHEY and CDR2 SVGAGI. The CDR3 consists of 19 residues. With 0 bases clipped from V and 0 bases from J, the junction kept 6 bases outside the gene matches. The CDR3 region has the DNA TGTGCCAGCAGTTACTCGGGGACAGGGCAAAGCTCCTATAATTCACCCCTCCACTTT. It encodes CASSYSGTGQSSYNSPLHF.

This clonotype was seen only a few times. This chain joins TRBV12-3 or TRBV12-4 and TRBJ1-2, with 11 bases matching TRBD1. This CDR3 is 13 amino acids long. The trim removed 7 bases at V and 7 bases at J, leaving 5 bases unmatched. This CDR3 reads CASTLDRGLGYTF. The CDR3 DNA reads TGTGCCAGCACTCTGGACAGGGGGCTTGGCTACACCTTC.

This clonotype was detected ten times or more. CDR3 loop: CASSLPGRQYF. CDR3 DNA sequence: TGTGCCAGCAGCTTACCCGGCCGGCAGTACTTC. This chain uses TRBV13 with TRBJ2-7; no clear D. Looked up from germline, CDR1 is PRHDT and CDR2 is FYEKMQ (reference sequence). Trimming cost V 2 bases and J 9 bases, with 8 bases left between them. The length of the CDR3 is 11 residues.

For the CDR3, the DNA is TGTGCCAGTAGTATAGATCACGTTAGCGGTCGAGAGACCCAGTACTTC. Protein: CASSIDHVSGRETQYF. This chain joins TRBV19 and TRBJ2-5, with a tentative D call TRBD2 (6 bases). This CDR3 is built from 16 residues. CDR1 and CDR2 (germline): LNHDA, SQIVND (reference sequence). The germline V and J ends were trimmed by 0 bases and 4 bases, with 15 bases remaining between them.

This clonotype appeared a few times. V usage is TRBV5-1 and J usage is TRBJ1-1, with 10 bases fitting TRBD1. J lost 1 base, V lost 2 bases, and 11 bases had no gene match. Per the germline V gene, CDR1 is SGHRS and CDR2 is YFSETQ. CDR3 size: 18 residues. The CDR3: CASSLFRDRGGRNTEAFF. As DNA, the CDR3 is TGCGCCAGCAGCTTATTCCGGGACAGGGGAGGGCGGAACACTGAAGCTTTCTTT.

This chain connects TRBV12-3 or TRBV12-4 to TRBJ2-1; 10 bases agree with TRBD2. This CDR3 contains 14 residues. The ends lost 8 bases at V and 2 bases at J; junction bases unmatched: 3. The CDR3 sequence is CASALAGAYNEQFF. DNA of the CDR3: TGTGCCAGCGCGCTAGCGGGAGCCTACAATGAGCAGTTCTTC.

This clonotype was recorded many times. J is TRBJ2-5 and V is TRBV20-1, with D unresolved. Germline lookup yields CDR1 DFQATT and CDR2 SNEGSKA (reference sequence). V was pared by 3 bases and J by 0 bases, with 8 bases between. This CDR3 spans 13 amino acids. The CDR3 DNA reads TGCAGTGCTAGGTTGCAGTACCAAGAGACCCAGTACTTC. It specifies CSARLQYQETQYF.

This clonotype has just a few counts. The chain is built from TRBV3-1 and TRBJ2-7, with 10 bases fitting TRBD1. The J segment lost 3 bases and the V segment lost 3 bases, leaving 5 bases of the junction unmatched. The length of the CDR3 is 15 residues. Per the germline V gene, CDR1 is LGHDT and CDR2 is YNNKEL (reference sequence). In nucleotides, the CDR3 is TGTGCCAGCAGCCATCCGGGACAGGGGAGCTACGAGCAGTACTTC. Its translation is CASSHPGQGSYEQYF.

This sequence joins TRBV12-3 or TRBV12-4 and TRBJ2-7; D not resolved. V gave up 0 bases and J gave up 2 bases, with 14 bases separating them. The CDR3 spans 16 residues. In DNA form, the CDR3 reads TGTGCCAGCAGTTTAGCGCATGGGCACCGTACCTACGAGCAGTACTTC. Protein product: CASSLAHGHRTYEQYF.

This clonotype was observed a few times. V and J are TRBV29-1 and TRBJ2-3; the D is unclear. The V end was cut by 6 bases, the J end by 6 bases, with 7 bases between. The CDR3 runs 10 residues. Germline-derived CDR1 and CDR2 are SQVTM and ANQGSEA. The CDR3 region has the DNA TGCAGCGTCCCTGGGGATACGCAGTATTTT. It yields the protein CSVPGDTQYF.

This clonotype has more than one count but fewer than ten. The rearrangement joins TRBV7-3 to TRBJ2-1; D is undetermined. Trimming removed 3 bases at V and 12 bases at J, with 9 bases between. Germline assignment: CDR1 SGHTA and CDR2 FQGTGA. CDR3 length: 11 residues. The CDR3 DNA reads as TGTGCCAGCAGCTTTATAATGAGGCAGTTCTTC. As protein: CASSFIMRQFF.

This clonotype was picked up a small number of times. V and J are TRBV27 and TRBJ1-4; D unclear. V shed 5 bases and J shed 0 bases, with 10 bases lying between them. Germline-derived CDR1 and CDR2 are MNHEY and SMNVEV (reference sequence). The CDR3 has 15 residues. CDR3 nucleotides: TGTGCCAGCAGTCCCGACACCGCAACTAATGAAAAACTGTTTTTT. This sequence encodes CASSPDTATNEKLFF.

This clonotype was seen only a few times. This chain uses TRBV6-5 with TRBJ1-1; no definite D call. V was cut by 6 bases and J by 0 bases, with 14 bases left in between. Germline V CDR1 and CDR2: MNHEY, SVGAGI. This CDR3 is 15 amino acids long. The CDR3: CASSPSSLMNTEAFF. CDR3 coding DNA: TGTGCCAGCAGCCCCTCGAGCCTGATGAACACTGAAGCTTTCTTT.

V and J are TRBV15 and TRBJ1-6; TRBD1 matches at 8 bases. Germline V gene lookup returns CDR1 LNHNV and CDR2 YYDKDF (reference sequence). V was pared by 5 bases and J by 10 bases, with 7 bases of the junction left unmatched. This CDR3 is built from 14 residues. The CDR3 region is CATSRPTGASPLHF. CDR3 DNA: TGTGCCACCAGCCGACCGACAGGGGCCTCACCCCTCCACTTT.

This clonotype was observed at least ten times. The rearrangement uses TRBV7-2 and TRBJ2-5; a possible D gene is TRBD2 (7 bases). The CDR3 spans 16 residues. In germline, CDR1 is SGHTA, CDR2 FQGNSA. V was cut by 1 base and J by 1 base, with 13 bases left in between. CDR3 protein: CASSLEGGGVQETQYF. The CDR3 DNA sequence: TGTGCCAGCAGCTTAGAAGGGGGGGGAGTCCAAGAGACCCAGTACTTC.

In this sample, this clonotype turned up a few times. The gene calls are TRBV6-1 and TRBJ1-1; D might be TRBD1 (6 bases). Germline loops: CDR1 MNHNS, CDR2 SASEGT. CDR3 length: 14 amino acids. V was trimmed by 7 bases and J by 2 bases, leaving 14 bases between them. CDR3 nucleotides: TGTGCCAGCACTCGGGAGGGGGACAACACTGAAGCTTTCTTT. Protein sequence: CASTREGDNTEAFF.

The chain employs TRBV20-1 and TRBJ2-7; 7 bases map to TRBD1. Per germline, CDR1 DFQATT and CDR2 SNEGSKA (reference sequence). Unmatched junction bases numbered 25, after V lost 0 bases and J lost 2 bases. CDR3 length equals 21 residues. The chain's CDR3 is CSARDGTVLKIRSPPTYEQYF. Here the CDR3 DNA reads TGCAGTGCTAGAGATGGGACAGTCTTAAAGATTAGAAGTCCTCCTACCTACGAGCAGTACTTC.

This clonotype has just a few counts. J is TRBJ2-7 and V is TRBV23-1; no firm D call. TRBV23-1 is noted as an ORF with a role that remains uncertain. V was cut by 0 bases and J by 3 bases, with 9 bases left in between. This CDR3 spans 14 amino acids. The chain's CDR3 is CASSQSPILYEQYF. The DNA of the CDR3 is TGCGCCAGCAGTCAATCGCCCATACTCTACGAGCAGTACTTC.

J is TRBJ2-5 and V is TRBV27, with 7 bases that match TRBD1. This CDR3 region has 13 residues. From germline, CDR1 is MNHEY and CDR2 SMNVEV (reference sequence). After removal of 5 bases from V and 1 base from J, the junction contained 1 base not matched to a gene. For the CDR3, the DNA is TGTGCCAGCAGTAGGGGGCCCCAAGAGACCCAGTACTTC. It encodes CASSRGPQETQYF.

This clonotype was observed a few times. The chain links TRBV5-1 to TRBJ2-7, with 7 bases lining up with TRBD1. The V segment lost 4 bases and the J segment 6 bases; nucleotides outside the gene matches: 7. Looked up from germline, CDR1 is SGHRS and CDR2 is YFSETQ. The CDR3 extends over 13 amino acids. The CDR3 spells CASSHRQGPEQYF. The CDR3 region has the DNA TGCGCCAGCAGCCATCGACAGGGACCCGAGCAGTACTTC.

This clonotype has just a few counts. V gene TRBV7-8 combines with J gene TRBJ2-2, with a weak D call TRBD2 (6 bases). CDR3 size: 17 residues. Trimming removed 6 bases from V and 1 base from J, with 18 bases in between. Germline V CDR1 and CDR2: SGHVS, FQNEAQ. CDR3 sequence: CASRSFTGTWNTGELFF. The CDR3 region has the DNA TGTGCCAGCAGGTCTTTTACCGGGACTTGGAACACCGGGGAGCTGTTTTTT.

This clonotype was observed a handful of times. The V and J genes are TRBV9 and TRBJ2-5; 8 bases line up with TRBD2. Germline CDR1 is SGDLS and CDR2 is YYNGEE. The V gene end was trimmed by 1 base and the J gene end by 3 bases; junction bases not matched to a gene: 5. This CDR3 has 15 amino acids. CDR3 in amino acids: CASSVLPGGKETQYF. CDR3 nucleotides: TGTGCCAGCAGCGTATTGCCGGGAGGGAAAGAGACCCAGTACTTC.

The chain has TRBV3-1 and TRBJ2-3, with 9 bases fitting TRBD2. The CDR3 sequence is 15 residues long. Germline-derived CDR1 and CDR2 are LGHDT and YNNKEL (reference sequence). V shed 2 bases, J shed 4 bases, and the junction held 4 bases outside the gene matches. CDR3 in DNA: TGTGCCAGCAGCCAAACGGCGGGAGGGCCAGATACGCAGTATTTT. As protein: CASSQTAGGPDTQYF.

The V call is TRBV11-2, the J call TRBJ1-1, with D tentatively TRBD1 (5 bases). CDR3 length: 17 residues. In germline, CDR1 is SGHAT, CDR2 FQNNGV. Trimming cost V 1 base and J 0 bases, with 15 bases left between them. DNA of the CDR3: TGTGCCAGCAGCTTAGCCTCGGGACGGGCTTTGAACACTGAAGCTTTCTTT. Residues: CASSLASGRALNTEAFF.

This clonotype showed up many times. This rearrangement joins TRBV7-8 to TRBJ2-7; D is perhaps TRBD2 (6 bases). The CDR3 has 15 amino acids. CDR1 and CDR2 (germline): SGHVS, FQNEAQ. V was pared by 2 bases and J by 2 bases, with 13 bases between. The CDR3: CASSLSREVAYEQYF. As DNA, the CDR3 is TGTGCCAGCAGCTTATCCAGGGAGGTGGCCTACGAGCAGTACTTC.

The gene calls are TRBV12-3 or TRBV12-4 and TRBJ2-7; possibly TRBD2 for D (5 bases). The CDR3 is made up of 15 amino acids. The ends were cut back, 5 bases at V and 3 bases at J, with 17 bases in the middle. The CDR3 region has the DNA TGTGCCAGCAGTAACGTGGGGAGCCACCACTACGAGCAGTACTTC. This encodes CASSNVGSHHYEQYF.